Each of the 14 T cell receptor beta chains below was sequenced from the same sample in a study of shared clonotypes between healthy human individuals. Profiled with immunoSEQ multiplex PCR; TCRdb holds only in-frame clones, not every one. The table lists some 2.1 million clones, roughly 96% of them singletons. The specimen was naive CD4+ T cells sorted from blood. Subset indicated: CD45RA+ positively selected. These receptors were collected from a man younger than 35 in good health.

The chain uses TRBV7-9 and TRBJ2-3, with 16 nucleotides matching TRBD2. Germline V gene lookup returns CDR1 SEHNR and CDR2 FQNEAQ (reference sequence). V lost 5 bases and J lost 4; bases outside the gene matches: 3. The CDR3 contains 16 residues. This chain's CDR3 is CASSLGTSGRADTQYF. Written as DNA, the CDR3 is TGTGCCAGCAGCCTCGGGACTAGCGGGAGGGCAGATACGCAGTATTTT.

This chain joins TRBV5-1 and TRBJ1-2; 8 bases line up with TRBD1. Per the germline V gene, CDR1 is SGHRS and CDR2 is YFSETQ. V lost 4 bases to trimming and J lost 5 bases; unmatched junction nucleotides: 7. CDR3 size: 14 residues. The CDR3 region has the DNA TGCGCCAGCAGCCCGGACAGGGTCGGGTATGGCTACACCTTC. Amino acids: CASSPDRVGYGYTF.

The chain combines TRBV5-4 with TRBJ2-1, with TRBD2 identical over 12 bases. With 3 bases clipped from V and 5 bases from J, the junction kept 6 bases outside the gene matches. This CDR3 is built from 16 residues. Germline V lookup: CDR1 SGHNT, CDR2 YYREEE (reference sequence). The DNA for the CDR3 is TGTGCCAGCAGCTCACCGACTAGCGGGAGACACAATGAGCAGTTCTTC. Translation gives CASSSPTSGRHNEQFF.

The rearrangement links TRBV5-6 to TRBJ2-5, with D maybe TRBD2 (6 bases). The germline V gene encodes CDR1 SGHDT and CDR2 YYEEEE. V dropped 0 bases and J dropped 5 bases, with 14 bases sitting between them. The CDR3 length is 15 residues. The CDR3: CASSLGFGSGETQYF. CDR3 nucleotides: TGTGCCAGCAGCTTGGGGTTTGGTAGCGGCGAGACCCAGTACTTC.

The chain combines TRBV5-1 with TRBJ1-2, with a weak D call TRBD1 (6 bases). V was pared by 2 bases and J by 8 bases, with 19 bases between. The CDR3 loop spans 15 amino acids. Germline CDR1 is SGHRS and CDR2 is YFSETQ. The CDR3 loop is CASSFSTGSAEGYTF. The CDR3 nucleotides read TGCGCCAGCAGCTTTTCGACAGGCTCAGCCGAAGGCTACACCTTC.

The chain couples TRBV2 to TRBJ2-5; no clear D. Trimming shortened V by 6 bases and J by 5 bases, and 13 bases separated the two germline ends. Germline loops: CDR1 SNHLY, CDR2 FYNNEI. The CDR3 contains 13 residues. The CDR3 loop reads CASSGQVTETQYF. Written as DNA, the CDR3 is TGTGCCAGCAGCGGTCAGGTAACGGAGACCCAGTACTTC.

V gene TRBV6-5 combines with J gene TRBJ2-1; tentative D call: TRBD2 (6 bases). The CDR3 has 14 residues. Trimming removed 5 bases at V and 9 bases at J, with 17 bases between. From germline, CDR1 is MNHEY and CDR2 SVGAGI. The CDR3 spells CASSRLGGIGEQFF. The CDR3 DNA reads TGTGCCAGCAGTCGACTCGGGGGAATTGGTGAGCAGTTCTTC.

This chain uses TRBV30 with TRBJ1-3, with TRBD1 matching over 7 bases. Trimming removed 4 bases from V and 3 bases from J; junction bases left unmatched: 15. The germline gives CDR1 GTSNPN, CDR2 SVGIG (reference sequence). The CDR3 is made up of 17 amino acids. CDR3 sequence reads: CAWTMQGGIGGGNTIYF. In DNA form, the CDR3 reads TGTGCCTGGACCATGCAGGGGGGGATCGGTGGTGGAAACACCATATATTTT.

V usage is TRBV30 and J usage is TRBJ2-3, with 12 bases aligning to TRBD1. J lost 3 bases, V lost 2 bases, and 3 bases had no gene match. The CDR3 runs 15 residues. Germline loops: CDR1 GTSNPN, CDR2 SVGIG (reference sequence). CDR3 bases: TGTGCCTGGAGTCAGGGACAGGGGGCAACAGATACGCAGTATTTT. Amino acid sequence: CAWSQGQGATDTQYF.

The chain uses TRBV28 and TRBJ1-3; perhaps TRBD1 as D (6 bases). The CDR3 has 14 amino acids. Trimming removed 9 bases at V and 5 bases at J, with 17 bases between. Germline V CDR1 and CDR2: MDHEN, SYDVKM. The CDR3, as DNA: TGTGCCAGTCAGGAGCCCGGGGGGCGAAACACCATATATTTT. Translated, it gives CASQEPGGRNTIYF.

This sequence joins TRBV5-6 and TRBJ1-2; D gene ambiguous. The CDR3 runs 17 residues. V shed 3 bases and J shed 8 bases, with 26 bases lying between them. CDR1 and CDR2 (germline): SGHDT, YYEEEE. The CDR3 region is CASSSPSQQGFAGGYTF. CDR3 DNA: TGTGCCAGCAGCTCCCCCTCCCAGCAAGGGTTCGCGGGGGGCTACACCTTC.

This clone is a singleton in its sample. The chain uses TRBV6-5 and TRBJ2-3, with 7 bases lining up with TRBD1. Germline CDR1 MNHEY, CDR2 SVGAGI. The CDR3 extends over 13 amino acids. Germline trimming cut 0 bases from V and 11 bases from J; bases unmatched to any gene: 5. In DNA form, the CDR3 reads TGTGCCAGCAGTTACTCCCGGGACAGCAAGCAGTATTTT. Translating it yields CASSYSRDSKQYF.

V and J are TRBV5-1 and TRBJ2-4, with 9 bases identical to TRBD1. There are 16 residues in the CDR3. The V segment lost 4 bases and the J segment 1 base; nucleotides outside the gene matches: 6. Germline values: CDR1 SGHRS, CDR2 YFSETQ. This CDR3 is CASSPTGGTAKNIQYF. CDR3 DNA: TGCGCCAGCAGCCCGACAGGGGGAACGGCCAAAAACATTCAGTACTTC.

V and J are TRBV6-5 and TRBJ2-7, with TRBD2 matching 9 bases. Germline V CDR1 and CDR2: MNHEY, SVGAGI. V dropped 2 bases and J dropped 3; count of bases not matched to a gene: 5. The CDR3 totals 15 residues. This CDR3 reads CASSYATSGLYEQYF. Written as DNA, the CDR3 is TGTGCCAGCAGTTACGCGACTAGCGGCCTCTACGAGCAGTACTTC.